Included here is one T cell receptor (beta chain) sequence, with context. No antigen is known for it. TCRdb analysed the RT-PCR reads with MiXCR anew, one entry per CDR3 protein. The table shows fewer than 35,000 distinct CDR3 sequences, with about 61% occurring only once. The entry originates in a study of yellow fever vaccine responses in identical twins. Study findings and constraints: Twins' vaccine T cell response reportedly gave the appearance of partial convergence and partial personalization.

This CDR3 has 13 amino acids. V lost 2 bases and J lost 2, with 6 bases in between. CDR1 and CDR2 (germline): SGHTA, FQGNSA. Sequencing was performed on T cells from blood (PBMCs), unsorted or a sorted subset (not recorded which), taken before or after yellow fever vaccination (not recorded which). This sequence joins TRBV7-2 and TRBJ1-2, with unresolved D. The sequence was obtained from a woman between 18 and 30 years old who received the yellow fever vaccine. In nucleotides, the CDR3 is TGTGCCAGCAGCTTACCCGACAACTATGGCTACACCTTC. This codes for CASSLPDNYGYTF.